These 21 T cell receptor beta chains were all obtained from the same sample, sequenced in a study of T cell repertoires in cytomegalovirus infection. Using its own MiXCR run on the reads, TCRdb lists one record per CDR3 protein. The repertoire holds 900,000 to 950,000 distinct CDR3 sequences, roughly 30% seen once, with 11% to 15% in the top ten. These TCRs' antigens remain unknown. Specimen: cultured CD8+ T cells from PBMCs, collected from culture after CMV antigen stimulation. The receptors were sampled from a human donor in good health (CMV status not recorded). Some clones in this sample may be carry-over from other donors' samples.

This rearrangement joins TRBV29-1 to TRBJ2-3; 8 bases are a match to TRBD2. With V trimmed by 3 bases and J by 4 bases, 6 bases remained unmatched. The CDR3 is 14 amino acids. Germline CDR1 is SQVTM and CDR2 is ANQGSEA. As DNA, the CDR3 is TGCAGCGTTGAGGCTAGCGGGTTGGCAGATACGCAGTATTTT. Amino acids: CSVEASGLADTQYF.

The rearrangement uses TRBV28 and TRBJ2-2, with TRBD2 as a possible D gene (6 bases). In germline, CDR1 is MDHEN, CDR2 SYDVKM. This CDR3 region has 14 residues. The V end was cut by 2 bases, the J end by 7 bases, with 11 bases between. The CDR3 sequence is CASSLGLANGELFF. The CDR3 DNA reads TGTGCCAGCAGTTTAGGGCTAGCGAACGGGGAGCTGTTTTTT.

There are a few counts of this clonotype. The rearrangement uses TRBV28 and TRBJ1-6; 10 nucleotides agree with TRBD1. The length of the CDR3 is 14 residues. V dropped 5 bases and J dropped 11; count of bases not matched to a gene: 6. CDR1 MDHEN and CDR2 SYDVKM come from the germline V gene. CDR3 DNA sequence: TGTGCCAGCAGTGTTGACAGGGGGCAGACACCCCTCCACTTT. It codes for CASSVDRGQTPLHF.

The gene calls are TRBV27 and TRBJ1-1, with D hard to call. Germline CDR1 is MNHEY and CDR2 is SMNVEV (reference sequence). The ends were cut back, 8 bases at V and 7 bases at J, with 14 bases in the middle. The CDR3 is 12 residues long. The CDR3: CASPPPRDEAFF. Written as DNA, the CDR3 is TGTGCCAGCCCTCCCCCGAGGGATGAAGCTTTCTTT.

This clonotype was picked up a small number of times. The chain recombines TRBV7-3 with TRBJ1-6; D not certain. The CDR3 is 20 amino acids. Trimming took off 2 bases at V and 7 bases at J, with 27 bases between the two ends. In germline, CDR1 is SGHTA, CDR2 FQGTGA. The CDR3 DNA reads as TGTGCCAGCAGCTTAGATCTAGAGGGAGGGCCGCTCCTAAGAAATTCACCCCTCCACTTT. Its protein is CASSLDLEGGPLLRNSPLHF.

This chain uses TRBV5-6 with TRBJ1-5; 7 bases fit TRBD1. Germline V gene lookup returns CDR1 SGHDT and CDR2 YYEEEE. The V gene end was trimmed by 5 bases and the J gene end by 7 bases; junction bases not matched to a gene: 12. The CDR3 length is 15 residues. The CDR3 spells CASSNSGTVFQPQHF. The DNA for the CDR3 is TGTGCCAGCAGTAACTCCGGGACAGTTTTCCAGCCCCAGCATTTT. Full variable domain (missing parts from reference TRBV5-6 and TRBJ1-5): DAGVTQSPTHLIKTRGQQVTLRCSPKSGHDTVSWYQQALGQGPQFIFQYYEEEERQRGNFPDRFSGHQFPNYSSELNVNALLLGDSALYLCASSNSGTVFQPQHFGDGTRLSIL.

This clonotype was detected a few times. The chain uses TRBV6-2 or TRBV6-3 and TRBJ1-1; no clear D. Looked up from germline, CDR1 is MNHEY and CDR2 is SVGEGT. The V and J ends lost 2 bases and 7 bases respectively, with 5 bases between them. CDR3 size: 11 residues. As DNA, the CDR3 is TGTGCCAGCAGTTACCCTAATGAAGCTTTCTTT. Translating it yields CASSYPNEAFF.

This chain links TRBV27 with TRBJ1-2, with 8 bases fitting TRBD1. V shed 5 bases and J 5 bases; nucleotides not matched to a gene: 4. Per germline, CDR1 MNHEY and CDR2 SMNVEV (reference sequence). The CDR3 contains 13 residues. CDR3 nucleotides: TGTGCCAGCAGTGCACAGGGGGGGTATGGCTACACCTTC. Protein product: CASSAQGGYGYTF.

This clonotype was counted a single time. The junction departs from the called germline gene at one end, perhaps through a read error. The gene calls are TRBV7-8 and TRBJ2-1, with TRBD2 as a possible D gene (5 bases). CDR1 is SGHVS and CDR2 is FQNEAQ in the germline V gene. CDR3 length: 14 residues. The CDR3: CANSPRAYGNEQFF. CDR3 nucleotides: TGTGCCAACAGCCCGAGGGCCTACGGGAATGAGCAGTTCTTC.

The chain employs TRBV5-8 and TRBJ2-7, with 13 bases aligning to TRBD2. The CDR3 spans 17 residues. Looked up from germline, CDR1 is SGHTS and CDR2 is YDEGEE. V was clipped by 5 bases and J by 5 bases; unmatched bases: 13. CDR3: CASRKLAGGPSNHEQYV. In nucleotides, the CDR3 is TGTGCCAGCAGGAAACTAGCGGGGGGGCCGTCCAACCACGAGCAGTACGTC.

The chain couples TRBV27 to TRBJ2-3, with D hard to call. The CDR3 has 12 residues. Trimming cost V 2 bases and J 6 bases, with 6 bases left between them. CDR1 and CDR2 from the germline V gene are MNHEY and SMNVEV (reference sequence). CDR3 protein: CASSLRSDTQYF. In DNA, the CDR3 is TGTGCCAGCAGTTTACGTAGCGATACGCAGTATTTT.

The CDR3 bases are TGTGCCAGCAGCCCTGAAGGGCGGACAGATACGCAGTATTTT. This codes for CASSPEGRTDTQYF. The rearrangement links TRBV7-3 to TRBJ2-3; D remains unclear. Trimming took 5 bases from V and 3 from J, leaving 12 bases between them. The CDR3 extends over 14 amino acids. Looked up from germline, CDR1 is SGHTA and CDR2 is FQGTGA.

This clonotype was seen ten or more times. The CDR3 loop is CASSSRGTLAKNIQYF. In DNA form, the CDR3 reads TGTGCCAGCAGCTCCCGCGGGACACTAGCCAAAAACATTCAGTACTTC. V is TRBV7-8 and J is TRBJ2-4, with D perhaps matching TRBD1 or TRBD2 (6 bases each). Trimming left V 4 bases short and J 0 bases short, with 13 bases between. Germline CDR1 and CDR2: SGHVS and FQNEAQ. The CDR3 is made up of 16 amino acids.

This chain uses TRBV6-2 or TRBV6-3 with TRBJ2-7; the D gene is possibly TRBD1 (5 bases). Trimming removed 2 bases from V and 2 bases from J, with 13 bases in between. Germline assignment: CDR1 MNHEY and CDR2 SVGEGT. CDR3 length: 15 residues. Here the CDR3 reads CASSYGQGGPYEQYV. The DNA for the CDR3 is TGTGCCAGCAGTTACGGCCAGGGTGGACCCTACGAGCAGTACGTC.

This clonotype has only a few counts. The V and J genes are TRBV6-5 and TRBJ1-1, with D uncertain. Trimming shortened V by 4 bases and J by 3 bases, and 12 bases separated the two germline ends. Germline values: CDR1 MNHEY, CDR2 SVGAGI. The CDR3 is made up of 14 amino acids. This chain's CDR3 is CASSLGYKDTEAFF. CDR3 nucleotides: TGTGCCAGCAGTTTAGGATACAAGGACACTGAAGCTTTCTTT.

The chain has TRBV7-8 and TRBJ1-4, with TRBD1 identical over 8 bases. The germline gives CDR1 SGHVS, CDR2 FQNEAQ. This CDR3 region has 17 residues. V shed 5 bases, J shed 3 bases, and the junction held 11 bases outside the gene matches. The DNA for the CDR3 is TGTGCCAGCAGCCTCATACGGCCAGGGGGCCCTAATGAAAAACTGTTTTTT. This encodes CASSLIRPGGPNEKLFF.

This chain connects TRBV10-3 to TRBJ2-2; 13 nucleotides align to TRBD2. The J segment lost 7 bases and the V segment lost 11 bases, leaving 7 bases of the junction unmatched. The V gene's germline CDR1 is ENHRY and CDR2 SYGVKD. The CDR3 runs to 14 residues. CDR3 sequence (DNA): TGTGCCGGCACTAGCGGGGGGGCCCTCGGGGAGCTGTTTTTT. Amino acids: CAGTSGGALGELFF.

The chain links TRBV7-4 to TRBJ2-6; D not certain. Trimming shortened V by 8 bases and J by 1 base, and 6 bases separated the two germline ends. Germline CDR1 and CDR2: SGHVT and SQSDAQ. The CDR3 sequence is 13 residues long. The CDR3 DNA reads TGTGCCAGCGTGGCGTCTGGGGCCAACGTCCTGACTTTC. It specifies CASVASGANVLTF.

This clonotype has only a few counts. The chain combines TRBV19 with TRBJ2-1, with D unresolved. Germline CDR1 is LNHDA and CDR2 is SQIVND (reference sequence). V dropped 8 bases and J dropped 3 bases, with 14 bases sitting between them. CDR3 length equals 14 residues. CDR3 sequence: CASSVATVYNEQFF. CDR3 nucleotide sequence: TGTGCCAGTTCAGTCGCCACCGTCTACAATGAGCAGTTCTTC.

CDR3 residues: CASNEMGVGTSGGTDTQYF. DNA of the CDR3: TGTGCCAGCAATGAGATGGGGGTCGGGACTAGTGGGGGCACAGATACGCAGTATTTT. V and J are TRBV28 and TRBJ2-3, with TRBD2 identical over 8 bases. The CDR3 length is 19 residues. Trimming removed 7 bases from V and 1 base from J; junction bases left unmatched: 19. Germline-derived CDR1 and CDR2 are MDHEN and SYDVKM.

This clonotype has a handful of counts. The chain carries TRBV6-2 or TRBV6-3 and TRBJ2-3; D call uncertain. This CDR3 has 14 residues. V was cut by 8 bases and J by 9 bases, with 21 bases left in between. CDR1 MNHEY and CDR2 SVGEGT come from the germline V gene. The CDR3 nucleotides read TGTGCCAGCGGGCTGCCGACCACACAAGGCACGCAGTATTTT. It codes for CASGLPTTQGTQYF.